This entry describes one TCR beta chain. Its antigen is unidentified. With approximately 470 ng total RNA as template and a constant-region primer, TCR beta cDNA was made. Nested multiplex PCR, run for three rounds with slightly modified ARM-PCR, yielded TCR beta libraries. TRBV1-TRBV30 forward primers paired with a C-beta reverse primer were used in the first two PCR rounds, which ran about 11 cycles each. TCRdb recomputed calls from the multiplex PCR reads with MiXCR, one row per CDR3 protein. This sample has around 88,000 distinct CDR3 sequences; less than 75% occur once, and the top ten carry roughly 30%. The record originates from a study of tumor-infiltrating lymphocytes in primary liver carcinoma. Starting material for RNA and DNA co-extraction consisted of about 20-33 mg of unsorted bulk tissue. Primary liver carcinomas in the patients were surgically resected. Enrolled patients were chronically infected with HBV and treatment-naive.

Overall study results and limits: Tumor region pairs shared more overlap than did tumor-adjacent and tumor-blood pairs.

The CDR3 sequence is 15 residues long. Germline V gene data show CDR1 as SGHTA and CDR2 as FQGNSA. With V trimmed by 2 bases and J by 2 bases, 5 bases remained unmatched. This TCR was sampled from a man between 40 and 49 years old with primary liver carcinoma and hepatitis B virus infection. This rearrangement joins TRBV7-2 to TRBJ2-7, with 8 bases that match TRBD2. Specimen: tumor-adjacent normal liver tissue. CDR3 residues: CASSLFAGGTYEQYF. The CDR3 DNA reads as TGTGCCAGCAGCTTATTTGCGGGGGGTACCTACGAGCAGTACTTC.